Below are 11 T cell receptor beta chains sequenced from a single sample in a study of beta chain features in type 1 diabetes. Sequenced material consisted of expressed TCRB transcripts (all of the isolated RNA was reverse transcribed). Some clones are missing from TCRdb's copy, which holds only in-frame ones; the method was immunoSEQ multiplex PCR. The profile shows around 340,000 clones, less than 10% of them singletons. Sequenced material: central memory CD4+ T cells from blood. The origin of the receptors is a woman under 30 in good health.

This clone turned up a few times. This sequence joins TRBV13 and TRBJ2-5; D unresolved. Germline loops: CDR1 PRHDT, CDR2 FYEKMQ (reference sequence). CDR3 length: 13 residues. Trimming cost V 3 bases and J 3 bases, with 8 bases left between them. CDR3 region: CASSLAPKETQYF. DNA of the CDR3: TGTGCCAGCAGCTTGGCCCCGAAAGAGACCCAGTACTTC.

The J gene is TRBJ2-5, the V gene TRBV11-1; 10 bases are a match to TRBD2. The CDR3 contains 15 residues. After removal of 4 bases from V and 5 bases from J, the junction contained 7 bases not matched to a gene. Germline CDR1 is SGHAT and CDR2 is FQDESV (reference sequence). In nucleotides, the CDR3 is TGTGCCAGCAGCTCGAGCGGGAGGGCCCTCGAGACCCAGTACTTC. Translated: CASSSSGRALETQYF. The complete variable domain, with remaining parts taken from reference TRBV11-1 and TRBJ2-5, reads EAEVAQSPRYKITEKSQAVAFWCDPISGHATLYWYRQILGQGPELLVQFQDESVVDDSQLPKDRFSAERLKGVDSTLKIQPAELGDSAMYLCASSSSGRALETQYFGPGTRLLVL.

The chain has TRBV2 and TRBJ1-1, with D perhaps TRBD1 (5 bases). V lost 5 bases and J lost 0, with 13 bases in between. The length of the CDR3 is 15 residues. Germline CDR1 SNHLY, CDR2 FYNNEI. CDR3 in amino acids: CASSTAGIVNTEAFF. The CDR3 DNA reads TGTGCCAGCAGTACAGCAGGGATCGTGAACACTGAAGCTTTCTTT.

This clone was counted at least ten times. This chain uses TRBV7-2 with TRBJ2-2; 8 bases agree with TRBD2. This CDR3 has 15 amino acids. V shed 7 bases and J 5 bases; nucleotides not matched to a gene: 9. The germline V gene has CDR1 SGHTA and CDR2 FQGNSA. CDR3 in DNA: TGTGCCAGCAAGCCGACTAGCGAAAGAACCGGGGAGCTGTTTTTT. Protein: CASKPTSERTGELFF.

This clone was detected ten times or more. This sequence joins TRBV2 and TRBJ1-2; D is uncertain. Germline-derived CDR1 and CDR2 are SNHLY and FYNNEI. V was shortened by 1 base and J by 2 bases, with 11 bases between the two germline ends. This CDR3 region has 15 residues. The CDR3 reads CASSEGFSGNYGYTF. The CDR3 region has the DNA TGTGCCAGCAGTGAAGGATTTTCTGGGAACTATGGCTACACCTTC.

CDR3 in amino acids: CASSLRGSTYNEQFF. CDR3 sequence (DNA): TGTGCCAGCAGCTTAAGGGGAAGCACCTACAATGAGCAGTTCTTC. The chain combines TRBV7-4 with TRBJ2-1; D is possibly TRBD1 (5 bases). The CDR3 covers 15 residues. Trimming removed 2 bases at V and 2 bases at J, with 10 bases between. Germline values: CDR1 SGHVT, CDR2 SQSDAQ.

Here the CDR3 reads CASSRTDETGELFF. CDR3 in DNA: TGTGCCAGCAGCCGGACAGACGAAACCGGGGAGCTGTTTTTT. The chain uses TRBV7-2 and TRBJ2-2; perhaps TRBD1 as D (6 bases). The length of the CDR3 is 14 residues. V was trimmed by 5 bases and J by 5 bases, leaving 12 bases between them. Germline CDR1 reads SGHTA; CDR2 reads FQGNSA. Together with reference TRBV7-2 and TRBJ2-2, the CDR3 gives the full variable domain: GAGVSQSPSNKVTEKGKDVELRCDPISGHTALYWYRQSLGQGLEFLIYFQGNSAPDKSGLPSDRFSAERTGGSVSTLTIQRTQQEDSAVYLCASSRTDETGELFFGEGSRLTVL.

The CDR3 DNA reads as TGTGCCAGCAGCTTAGATTCGCAGATGAACACTGAAGCTTTCTTT. This gives the protein CASSLDSQMNTEAFF. The chain uses TRBV7-2 and TRBJ1-1, with D hard to call. The CDR3 is 15 amino acids. CDR1 is SGHTA and CDR2 is FQGNSA in the germline V gene. V was shortened by 1 base and J by 0 bases, with 9 bases between the two germline ends.

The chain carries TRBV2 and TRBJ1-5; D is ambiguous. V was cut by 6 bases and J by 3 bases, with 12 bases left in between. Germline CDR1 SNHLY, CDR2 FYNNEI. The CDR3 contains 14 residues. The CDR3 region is CASSQDGNNQPQHF. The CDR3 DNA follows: TGTGCCAGCAGCCAAGACGGAAACAATCAGCCCCAGCATTTT.

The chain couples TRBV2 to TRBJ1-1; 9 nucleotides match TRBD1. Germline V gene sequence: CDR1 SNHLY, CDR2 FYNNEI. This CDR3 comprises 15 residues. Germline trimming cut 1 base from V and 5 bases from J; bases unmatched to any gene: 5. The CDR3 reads CASSEGTGGKTEAFF. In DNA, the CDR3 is TGTGCCAGCAGTGAAGGTACAGGGGGCAAAACTGAAGCTTTCTTT.

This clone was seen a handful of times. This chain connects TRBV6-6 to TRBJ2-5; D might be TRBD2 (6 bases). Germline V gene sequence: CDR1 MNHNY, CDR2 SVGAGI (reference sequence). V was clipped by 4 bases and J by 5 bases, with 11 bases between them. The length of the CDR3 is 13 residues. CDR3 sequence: CASSSGGWETQYF. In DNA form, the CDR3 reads TGTGCCAGCAGTTCCGGGGGTTGGGAGACCCAGTACTTC.